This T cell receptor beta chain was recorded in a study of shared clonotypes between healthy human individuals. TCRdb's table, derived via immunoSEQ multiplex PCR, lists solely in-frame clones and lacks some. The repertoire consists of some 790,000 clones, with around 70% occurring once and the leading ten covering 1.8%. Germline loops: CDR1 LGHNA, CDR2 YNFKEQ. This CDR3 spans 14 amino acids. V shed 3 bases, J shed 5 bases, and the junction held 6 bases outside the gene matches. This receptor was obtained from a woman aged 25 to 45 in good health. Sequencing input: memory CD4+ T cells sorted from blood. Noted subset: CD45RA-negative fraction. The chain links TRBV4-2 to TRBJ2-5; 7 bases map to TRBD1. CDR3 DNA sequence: TGTGCCAGCAGCCACATTGACAGGGAGGAGACCCAGTACTTC. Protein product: CASSHIDREETQYF.